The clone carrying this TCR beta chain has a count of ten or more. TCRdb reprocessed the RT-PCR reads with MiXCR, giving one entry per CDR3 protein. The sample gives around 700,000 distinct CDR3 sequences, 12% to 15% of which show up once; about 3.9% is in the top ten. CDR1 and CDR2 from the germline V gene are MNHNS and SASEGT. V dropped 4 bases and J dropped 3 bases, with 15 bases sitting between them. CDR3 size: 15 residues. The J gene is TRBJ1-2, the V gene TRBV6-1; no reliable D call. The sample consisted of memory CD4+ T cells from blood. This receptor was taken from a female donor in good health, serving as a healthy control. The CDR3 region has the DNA TGTGCCAGCAGTGGTCCCGGAATAGCGGACTATGGCTACACCTTC. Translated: CASSGPGIADYGYTF.